This entry is about one T cell receptor (beta chain). The record originates from a study of cytomegalovirus exposure and HLA in healthy donors. This CDR3 region has 11 residues. Germline CDR1 MNHNY, CDR2 SVGAGI (reference sequence). Deletions cut 5 bases from V and 4 bases from J, with 6 bases between. This PCR relied on a set of 60 Vbeta primers and 13 Jbeta primers. Some clones are missing from TCRdb's copy, which holds only in-frame ones; the method was immunoSEQ multiplex PCR. In the table there are roughly 200,000 clones, around 85% of which are singletons. Sequencing used PBMCs. The chain is built from TRBV6-6 and TRBJ2-7, with D hard to call. This receptor was obtained from a woman aged 45-59 years in good health and CMV-seronegative. The DNA for the CDR3 is TGTGCCAGCAGTCCCGCGTACGAGCAGTACTTC. Amino acid sequence: CASSPAYEQYF.